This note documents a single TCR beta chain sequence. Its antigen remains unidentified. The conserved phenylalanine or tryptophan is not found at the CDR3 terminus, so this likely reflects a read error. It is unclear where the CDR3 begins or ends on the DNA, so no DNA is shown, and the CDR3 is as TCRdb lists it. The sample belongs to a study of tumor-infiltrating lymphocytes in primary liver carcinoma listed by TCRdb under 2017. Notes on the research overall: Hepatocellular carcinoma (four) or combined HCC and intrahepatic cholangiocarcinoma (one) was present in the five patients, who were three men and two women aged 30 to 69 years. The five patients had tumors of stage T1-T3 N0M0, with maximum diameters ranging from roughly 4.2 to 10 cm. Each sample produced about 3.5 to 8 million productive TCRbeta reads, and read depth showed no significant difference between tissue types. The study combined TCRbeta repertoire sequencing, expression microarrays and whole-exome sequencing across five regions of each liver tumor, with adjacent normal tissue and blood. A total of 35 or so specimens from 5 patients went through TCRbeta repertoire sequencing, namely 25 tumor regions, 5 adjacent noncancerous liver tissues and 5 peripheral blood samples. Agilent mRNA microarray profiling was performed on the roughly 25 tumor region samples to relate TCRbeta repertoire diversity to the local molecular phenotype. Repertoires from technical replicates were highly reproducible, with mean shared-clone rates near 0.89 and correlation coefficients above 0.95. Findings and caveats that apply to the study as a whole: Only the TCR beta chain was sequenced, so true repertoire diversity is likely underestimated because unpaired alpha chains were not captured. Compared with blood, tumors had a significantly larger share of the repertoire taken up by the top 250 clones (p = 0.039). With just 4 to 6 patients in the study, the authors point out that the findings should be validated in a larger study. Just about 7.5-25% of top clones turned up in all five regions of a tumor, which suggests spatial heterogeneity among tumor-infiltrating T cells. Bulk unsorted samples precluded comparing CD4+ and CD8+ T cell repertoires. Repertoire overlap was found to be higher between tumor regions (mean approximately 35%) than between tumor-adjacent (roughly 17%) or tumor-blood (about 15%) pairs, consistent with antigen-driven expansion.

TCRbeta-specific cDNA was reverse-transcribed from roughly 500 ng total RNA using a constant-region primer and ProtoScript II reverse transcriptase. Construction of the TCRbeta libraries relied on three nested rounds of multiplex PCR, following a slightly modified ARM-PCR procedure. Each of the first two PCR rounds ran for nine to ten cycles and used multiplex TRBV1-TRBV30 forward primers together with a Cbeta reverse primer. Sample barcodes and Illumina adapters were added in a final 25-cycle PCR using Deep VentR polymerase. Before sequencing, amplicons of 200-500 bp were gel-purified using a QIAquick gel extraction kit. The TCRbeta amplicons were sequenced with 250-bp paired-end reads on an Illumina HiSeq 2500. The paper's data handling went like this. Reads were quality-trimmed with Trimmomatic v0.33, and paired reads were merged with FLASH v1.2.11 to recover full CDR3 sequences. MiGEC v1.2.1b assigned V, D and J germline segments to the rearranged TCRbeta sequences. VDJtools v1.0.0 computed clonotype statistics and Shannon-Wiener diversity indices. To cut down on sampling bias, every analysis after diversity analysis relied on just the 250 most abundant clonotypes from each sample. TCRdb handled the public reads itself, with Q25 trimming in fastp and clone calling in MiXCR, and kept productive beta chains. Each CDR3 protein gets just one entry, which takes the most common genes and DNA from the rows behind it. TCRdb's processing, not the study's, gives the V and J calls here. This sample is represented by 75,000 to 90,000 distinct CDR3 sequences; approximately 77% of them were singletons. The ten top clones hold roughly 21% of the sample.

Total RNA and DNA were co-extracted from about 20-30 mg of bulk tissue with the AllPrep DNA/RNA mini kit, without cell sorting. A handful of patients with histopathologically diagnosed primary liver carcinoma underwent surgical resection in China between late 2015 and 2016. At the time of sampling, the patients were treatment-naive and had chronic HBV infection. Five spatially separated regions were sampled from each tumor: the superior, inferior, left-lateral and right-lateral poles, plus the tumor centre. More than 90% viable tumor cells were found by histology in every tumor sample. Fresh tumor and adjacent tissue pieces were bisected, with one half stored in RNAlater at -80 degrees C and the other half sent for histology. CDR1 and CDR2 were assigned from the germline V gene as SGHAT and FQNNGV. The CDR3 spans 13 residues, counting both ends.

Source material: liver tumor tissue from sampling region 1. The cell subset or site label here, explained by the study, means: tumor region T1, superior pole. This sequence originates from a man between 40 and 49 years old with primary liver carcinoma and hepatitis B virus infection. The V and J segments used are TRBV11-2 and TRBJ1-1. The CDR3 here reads CASSVSDDTESFC.